The sequence of this T cell receptor (beta chain) was determined in a study of OX40 agonist ivuxolimab in advanced cancers. Study-level findings and limits: Blood T cells, both CD4+ and CD8+, expanded clonally by week 6 at 0.1 to 3.0 mg/kg.

This clone was counted a few times. Its antigen is not identified. Libraries were prepared by immunoSEQ multiplex PCR; TCRdb keeps only in-frame clonotypes and omits some of them. Among approximately 17,000 clones listed, almost 85% were seen once. Germline V gene lookup returns CDR1 SGHDT and CDR2 YYEEEE. The CDR3 covers 13 residues. Trimming left V 1 base short and J 4 bases short, with 8 bases between. The gene calls are TRBV5-6 and TRBJ1-2; D gene unclear. The source is an adult with an advanced solid tumor such as melanoma, head and neck, liver or kidney cancer. This specimen consisted of CD4+ or CD8+ T cells sorted from blood, obtained in a trial of the OX40 agonist ivuxolimab. The CDR3 sequence is CASSLPGGYGYTF. The CDR3 DNA reads TGTGCCAGCAGCTTGCCCGGCGGCTATGGCTACACCTTC.